The source of this T cell receptor (beta chain) is a study of metastatic and nonmetastatic thyroid tumors. The wider study: Patients with malignant and benign thyroid disease provided blood and tumor or nodule tissue, whose repertoires were compared.

In this sample, this clone turned up a few times. No patient had received any treatment before thyroid surgery. TCRdb re-analyzed the PCR reads through MiXCR. The table lists around 17,000 clones, around 23% of them singletons, with roughly 14% in the top ten. Trimming left V 3 bases short and J 0 bases short, with 10 bases between. The CDR3 has 15 amino acids. Germline V CDR1 and CDR2: MNHEY, SVGEGT. The sequence came from a female donor with papillary thyroid cancer or a benign thyroid nodule (not recorded which). Some clones in this sample may be carry-over from other donors' samples. The chain joins TRBV6-2 or TRBV6-3 to TRBJ2-3; unclear D gene. The sample was adjacent normal tissue. CDR3 region: CASSYETRSTDTQYF. CDR3 nucleotides: TGTGCCAGCAGTTATGAGACCCGAAGCACAGATACGCAGTATTTT.